This is a list of T cell receptor beta chains from one sample in a study of blood T cell repertoires in COVID-19. Repertoires were generated with immunoSEQ multiplex PCR, while TCRdb's copy carries only in-frame clones and drops some. The sample has about 400,000 clones; 65% to 90% are singletons. Material for sequencing was peripheral blood. These receptors originate from a woman aged 55-70 years with COVID-19, enrolled during active disease. CDR3s include the opening cysteine and the closing phenylalanine or tryptophan. Each record gives: J gene, clone size, D gene, V gene, CDR3 protein, CDR3 DNA. The D gene is left open where the match is weak. Not every row has a clone size; where given, it reads once, few, many or a size class.

TRBJ1-6 | few | TRBD1 | TRBV5-6 | CASSLRDRRTYNSPLHF | TGTGCCAGCAGCCTACGGGACAGGCGAACCTATAATTCACCCCTCCACTTT
TRBJ2-1 | NA | TRBD2 | TRBV2 | CATLLAGGLDEQFF | TGTGCCACCCTACTAGCGGGGGGCCTGGATGAGCAGTTCTTC
TRBJ2-7 | few | NA | TRBV6-5 | CASSRNRDSYEQYF | TGTGCCAGCAGTCGGAACAGGGACTCCTACGAGCAGTACTTC
TRBJ2-3 | NA | TRBD2 | TRBV5-4 | CASSSSGGDASTQYF | TGTGCCAGCAGCTCCAGCGGGGGGGACGCATCTACGCAGTATTTT
TRBJ1-2 | NA | NA | TRBV4-1 | CASSQENTGRIRGYTF | TGCGCCAGCAGCCAGGAGAACACAGGGCGAATTCGTGGCTACACCTTC
TRBJ1-2 | NA | NA | TRBV11-2 | CASSINTGLPYGYTF | TGTGCCAGCAGCATAAATACAGGGCTTCCTTATGGCTACACCTTC
TRBJ1-4 | NA | NA | TRBV2 | CASSEGRGYDNEKLFF | TGTGCCAGCAGTGAAGGCAGGGGATATGATAATGAAAAACTGTTTTTT
TRBJ1-6 | once | NA | TRBV5-1 | CASSRDNSYNSPLHF | TGCGCCAGCAGCCGGGACAACTCCTATAATTCACCCCTCCACTTT
TRBJ2-2 | NA | NA | TRBV21-1 | CASSSIGTPTGELFF | TGTGCCAGCAGCAGTATCGGGACACCTACCGGGGAGCTGTTTTTT
TRBJ1-3 | NA | NA | TRBV5-1 | CASRRTVGSGNTIYF | TGCGCCAGCCGACGGACAGTTGGCTCTGGAAACACCATATATTTT
TRBJ1-1 | NA | TRBD1 | TRBV2 | CASSEGDWTGGSEAFF | TGTGCCAGCAGTGAAGGGGATTGGACAGGGGGCTCTGAAGCTTTCTTT
TRBJ1-1 | NA | NA | TRBV7-2 | CASSLAIGAANTEAFF | TGTGCCAGCAGCTTAGCGATAGGGGCCGCGAACACTGAAGCTTTCTTT
TRBJ2-3 | NA | NA | TRBV4-2 | CASSRASGGPIDTQYF | TGTGCCAGCAGCCGGGCCAGCGGTGGGCCGATAGATACGCAGTATTTT
TRBJ1-6 | NA | TRBD1 | TRBV4-1 | CASSREDRENSPLHF | TGCGCCAGCAGCCGTGAAGACAGGGAAAATTCACCCCTCCACTTT
TRBJ2-1 | NA | NA | TRBV15 | CATSRGTLGSSYNEQFF | TGTGCCACCAGCAGAGGGACGCTGGGGAGCTCCTACAATGAGCAGTTCTTC
TRBJ2-1 | once | NA | TRBV19 | CASSTPGLNEQFF | TGTGCCAGTAGTACGCCGGGACTTAATGAGCAGTTCTTC
TRBJ2-5 | NA | NA | TRBV13 | CASSLGGVQETQYF | TGTGCCAGCAGCTTAGGCGGGGTCCAAGAGACCCAGTACTTC
TRBJ1-2 | once | TRBD1 | TRBV3-1/TRBV3-2 | CASSQDPGTGLGYTF | TGTGCCAGCAGCCAAGATCCCGGGACAGGGCTTGGCTACACCTTC
TRBJ2-2 | NA | NA | TRBV6-1 | CASSDGWGTYTGELFF | TGTGCCAGCAGTGATGGGTGGGGCACATACACCGGGGAGCTGTTTTTT
TRBJ1-5 | NA | TRBD1 | TRBV7-2 | CASSPGGQGVGQPQHF | TGTGCCAGCAGCCCAGGGGGGCAGGGGGTTGGTCAGCCCCAGCATTTT
TRBJ1-5 | NA | NA | TRBV4-1 | CASSQGTPGSNQPQHF | TGCGCCAGCAGCCAAGGTACGCCAGGGAGCAATCAGCCCCAGCATTTT
TRBJ2-3 | NA | TRBD2 | TRBV19 | CASTPGPGGRYTQYF | TGTGCCAGTACCCCGGGGCCGGGGGGGAGGTATACGCAGTATTTT
TRBJ1-1 | NA | TRBD1 | TRBV10-3 | CAGGTGTPNTEAFF | TGTGCCGGCGGGACAGGGACACCGAACACTGAAGCTTTCTTT
TRBJ1-5 | NA | NA | TRBV19 | CASSMRGERANQPQHF | TGTGCCAGTAGTATGCGGGGAGAAAGGGCAAATCAGCCCCAGCATTTT
TRBJ1-2 | once | NA | TRBV5-8 | CASSSSSTGLYGYTF | TGTGCCAGCAGCTCCTCAAGTACTGGTCTCTATGGCTACACCTTC
TRBJ2-7 | NA | NA | TRBV10-1 | CASSESRVQSPLYEQYF | TGCGCCAGCAGTGAGAGCCGGGTTCAATCGCCCCTCTACGAGCAGTACTTC
TRBJ1-2 | NA | NA | TRBV11-3 | CASSLQGLLGYTF | TGTGCCAGCAGCCTACAGGGATTACTTGGCTACACCTTC
TRBJ1-1 | once | NA | TRBV19 | CASTSLGGALRQAFF | TGTGCCAGTACCTCCCTGGGGGGGGCCCTACGCCAAGCTTTCTTT
TRBJ2-5 | NA | TRBD1 | TRBV5-4 | CASSRQGAVETQYF | TGTGCCAGCAGCCGACAGGGGGCAGTGGAGACCCAGTACTTC
TRBJ1-5 | NA | TRBD1 | TRBV23-1 | CASSHRTGTRQPQHF | TGCGCCAGCAGTCACCGGACAGGGACTCGTCAGCCCCAGCATTTT
TRBJ1-1 | once | NA | TRBV18 | CASSPPPEMNTEAFF | TGTGCCAGCTCACCACCACCAGAAATGAACACTGAAGCTTTCTTT
TRBJ1-2 | NA | NA | TRBV6-5 | CASSSFSHYGYTF | TGTGCCAGCAGTTCCTTCAGTCACTATGGCTACACCTTC
TRBJ1-3 | NA | NA | TRBV7-2 | CASSSQGMRNTIYF | TGTGCCAGCAGCTCGCAGGGGATGCGAAACACCATATATTTT
TRBJ2-7 | NA | NA | TRBV10-1 | CASSDTDRQYF | TGCGCCAGCAGCGATACGGACAGGCAGTACTTC
TRBJ2-3 | few | TRBD1 | TRBV30 | CAWSVRGRVTDTQYF | TGTGCCTGGAGTGTGAGGGGGCGCGTCACAGATACGCAGTATTTT
TRBJ1-1 | NA | NA | TRBV5-1 | CASSLAHTEAFF | TGCGCCAGCAGCTTAGCGCACACTGAAGCTTTCTTT
TRBJ2-1 | NA | NA | TRBV5-8 | CASSLYGASEQFF | TGTGCCAGCAGCTTGTATGGGGCTAGTGAGCAGTTCTTC
TRBJ2-4 | NA | NA | TRBV30 | CAWGSPRDIQYF | TGTGCCTGGGGATCCCCCAGGGACATTCAGTACTTC
TRBJ1-3 | NA | NA | TRBV7-2 | CASSPSRSGNTIYF | TGTGCCAGCAGCCCGTCGCGATCTGGAAACACCATATATTTT
TRBJ1-5 | NA | NA | TRBV4-1 | CASRLRGVSNQPQHF | TGCGCCAGCCGCCTTCGGGGTGTAAGCAATCAGCCCCAGCATTTT
TRBJ2-1 | NA | TRBD1 | TRBV7-9 | CASSLVSIGTADNEQFF | TGTGCCAGCAGCTTAGTAAGTATAGGGACAGCCGACAATGAGCAGTTCTTC
TRBJ1-1 | NA | NA | TRBV7-2 | CASSSNSDSEAFF | TGTGCCAGCAGCTCCAATTCGGACAGCGAAGCTTTCTTT
TRBJ2-7 | NA | NA | TRBV5-1 | CASSFEGTRYEQYF | TGCGCCAGCAGCTTCGAAGGAACTAGGTACGAGCAGTACTTC
TRBJ1-1 | many | NA | TRBV29-1 | CSVGTPLNTEAFF | TGCAGCGTTGGGACACCGTTGAACACTGAAGCTTTCTTT
TRBJ2-3 | NA | TRBD2 | TRBV30 | CAWSLSGGTDTQYF | TGTGCCTGGAGTCTGAGCGGGGGCACAGATACGCAGTATTTT
TRBJ2-7 | NA | NA | TRBV11-3 | CASSPPGHQTYEQYF | TGTGCCAGCAGCCCGCCGGGACACCAGACCTACGAGCAGTACTTC
TRBJ1-3 | NA | NA | TRBV10-3 | CAISDLASSGNTIYF | TGTGCCATCAGTGATTTGGCAAGTTCTGGAAACACCATATATTTT
TRBJ1-2 | NA | NA | TRBV11-2 | CASSLDMSQGRVDGYTF | TGTGCCAGCAGCTTAGATATGTCGCAGGGGCGGGTGGATGGCTACACCTTC
TRBJ2-2 | NA | NA | TRBV5-6 | CASSLVHGELFF | TGTGCCAGCAGCTTGGTCCACGGGGAGCTGTTTTTT
TRBJ2-7 | NA | NA | TRBV7-9 | CASSLASLFGEQYF | TGTGCCAGCAGCTTAGCTTCCCTTTTCGGCGAGCAGTACTTC
TRBJ2-5 | few | TRBD1 | TRBV7-2 | CASSSGTGSQETQYF | TGTGCCAGCAGCTCCGGGACAGGGTCCCAAGAGACCCAGTACTTC
TRBJ1-1 | NA | NA | TRBV11-2 | CASTTNTEAFF | TGTGCCAGCACTACGAACACTGAAGCTTTCTTT
TRBJ1-2 | NA | NA | TRBV9 | CASSVEGGGYTF | TGTGCCAGCAGCGTAGAGGGAGGAGGCTACACCTTC
TRBJ2-7 | NA | TRBD1 | TRBV7-9 | CASSSGTGEVEQYF | TGTGCCAGCAGCTCCGGGACAGGGGAGGTCGAGCAGTACTTC
TRBJ1-4 | NA | TRBD1 | TRBV5-1 | CASSVGQPDEKLFF | TGCGCCAGCAGCGTGGGACAGCCTGATGAAAAACTGTTTTTT
TRBJ1-1 | NA | NA | TRBV5-1 | CASSLGGGGTEAFF | TGCGCCAGCAGCTTGGGGGGAGGAGGCACTGAAGCTTTCTTT
TRBJ1-1 | once | NA | TRBV6-5 | CASTQGLNTEAFF | TGTGCCAGCACCCAGGGATTGAACACTGAAGCTTTCTTT
TRBJ2-7 | NA | NA | TRBV18 | CASSPREQGTYEQYF | TGTGCCAGCTCACCTCGCGAGCAGGGGACCTACGAGCAGTACTTC
TRBJ2-2 | NA | NA | TRBV4-1 | CPSSRPSDYSNTGELFF | TGCCCCAGCAGCCGGCCCTCGGACTACTCGAACACCGGGGAGCTGTTTTTT